In its sample, the clone carrying this T cell receptor (beta chain) was seen once. Antigen unknown. The data belong to a study of cytomegalovirus exposure and HLA in healthy donors. PCR used 60 Vbeta primers and 13 Jbeta primers. Method: immunoSEQ multiplex PCR; TCRdb's copy keeps in-frame clones and lacks some. This table has about 130,000 clones, roughly 75% appearing once. V shed 2 bases and J 2 bases; nucleotides not matched to a gene: 4. CDR1 PRHDT and CDR2 FYEKMQ come from the germline V gene (reference sequence). This CDR3 has 16 amino acids. Study results and limitations: With high specificity and sensitivity, the classifier reportedly diagnosed cytomegalovirus status.

V is TRBV13 and J is TRBJ2-1, with TRBD2 matching over 9 bases. The receptor's source is a woman aged 50 to 60 in good health and CMV-seronegative. Sequencing was performed on PBMCs. In DNA, the CDR3 is TGTGCCAGCAGCTTAACTAGCGGGCCGGCCTACAATGAGCAGTTCTTC. Translation gives CASSLTSGPAYNEQFF. The entire variable domain, with the rest obtained from reference TRBV13 and TRBJ2-1, is as follows: AAGVIQSPRHLIKEKRETATLKCYPIPRHDTVYWYQQGPGQDPQFLISFYEKMQSDKGSIPDRFSAQQFSDYHSELNMSSLELGDSALYFCASSLTSGPAYNEQFFGPGTRLTVL.